This record concerns one T cell receptor (beta chain) sequence. Antigen specificity is unknown. Each of the donors was a healthy bone marrow donor. At collection, donors were nominally healthy, but unrecorded immune exposures were probable. This specimen comes from a study of cytomegalovirus exposure and HLA in healthy donors. Regarding the study as a whole: Looking again later, the authors saw that most CMV-associated TCR beta chains seemed HLA-restricted. Data from an earlier analysis indicated that most TCR beta V segments were productive either about 87% or about 30% of the time.

The CDR3 runs to 15 residues. Germline CDR1 is SGHDT and CDR2 is YYEEEE. V trimming: 4 bases; J trimming: 1 base; junction bases outside the gene matches: 5. Primers: 60 Vbeta forward and 13 Jbeta reverse. Libraries were prepared by immunoSEQ multiplex PCR; TCRdb keeps only in-frame clonotypes and omits some of them. The profile shows more than 85,000 clones, about 77% of them singletons. Sequencing was done on a sample of PBMCs. The gene calls are TRBV5-6 and TRBJ2-7, with TRBD2 matching 10 bases. The sequence was obtained from a woman aged 18-29 years in good health and CMV-seropositive. The CDR3 DNA reads TGTGCCAGCAGCCACCGGACTAGCGGATCCTACGAGCAGTACTTC. Its translation is CASSHRTSGSYEQYF.